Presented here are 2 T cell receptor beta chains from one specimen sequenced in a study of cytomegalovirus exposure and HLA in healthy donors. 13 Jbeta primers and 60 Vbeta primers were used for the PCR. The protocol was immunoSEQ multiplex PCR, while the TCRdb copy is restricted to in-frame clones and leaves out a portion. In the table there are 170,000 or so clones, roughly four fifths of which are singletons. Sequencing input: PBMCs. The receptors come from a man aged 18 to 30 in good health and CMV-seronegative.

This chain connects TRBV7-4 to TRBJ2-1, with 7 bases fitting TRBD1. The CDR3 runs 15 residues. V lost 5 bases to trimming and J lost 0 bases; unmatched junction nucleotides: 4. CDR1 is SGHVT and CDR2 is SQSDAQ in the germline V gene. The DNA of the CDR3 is TGTGCCAGCAGCCCTAGACAGGGCTCCTACAATGAGCAGTTCTTC. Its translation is CASSPRQGSYNEQFF. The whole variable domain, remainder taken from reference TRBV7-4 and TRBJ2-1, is GAGVSQSPRYKVAKRGRDVALRCDSISGHVTLYWYRQTLGQGSEVLTYSQSDAQRDKSGRPSGRFSAERPERSVSTLKIQRTEQGDSAVYLCASSPRQGSYNEQFFGPGTRLTVL.

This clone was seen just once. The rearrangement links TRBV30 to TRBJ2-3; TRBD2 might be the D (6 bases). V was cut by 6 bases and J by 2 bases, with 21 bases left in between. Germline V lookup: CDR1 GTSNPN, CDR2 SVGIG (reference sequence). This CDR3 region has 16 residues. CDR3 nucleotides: TGTGCCTGTTACACCCGGGACTCGACACACACAGATACGCAGTATTTT. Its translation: CACYTRDSTHTDTQYF. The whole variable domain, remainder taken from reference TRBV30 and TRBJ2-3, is SQTIHQWPATLVQPVGSPLSLECTVEGTSNPNLYWYRQAAGRGLQLLFYSVGIGQISSEVPQNLSASRPQDRQFILSSKKLLLSDSGFYLCACYTRDSTHTDTQYFGPGTRLTVL.